Following are 32 T cell receptor beta chains from one sample sequenced in a study of human T cells and chemical hapten exposure. Time point of the sample: pre-sensitization, week 0. The treatment here: therapeutic diphenylcyclopropenone sensitization with weekly scalp DPC. MiXCR, run by TCRdb on the RACE reads, gives a single entry per CDR3 protein. The table has about 380,000 distinct CDR3 sequences, 4% to 6% seen once. The sequencing used whole blood, collected in connection with sensitization to the hapten diphenylcyclopropenone (DPC). The receptor set was obtained from a woman in her fifties or sixties with alopecia areata. Some clones in this sample may be carry-over from other donors' samples.

The rearrangement links TRBV7-8 to TRBJ1-5; D might be TRBD1 (6 bases). CDR1 and CDR2 from the germline V gene are SGHVS and FQNEAQ. V lost 0 bases and J 0 bases, leaving 12 bases between the germline ends. This CDR3 has 17 residues. DNA for the CDR3: TGTGCCAGCAGCTTAGCCACAGGGATGGATAGCAATCAGCCCCAGCATTTT. This codes for CASSLATGMDSNQPQHF. The whole variable domain, remainder taken from reference TRBV7-8 and TRBJ1-5, is GAGVSQSPRYKVAKRGQDVALRCDPISGHVSLFWYQQALGQGPEFLTYFQNEAQLDKSGLPSDRFFAERPEGSVSTLKIQRTQQEDSAVYLCASSLATGMDSNQPQHFGDGTRLSIL.

In this sample, this clonotype turned up many times. The chain is built from TRBV7-8 and TRBJ2-7; no clear D gene. The CDR3 loop spans 16 amino acids. Per germline, CDR1 SGHVS and CDR2 FQNEAQ. The germline V and J ends were trimmed by 4 bases and 2 bases, with 18 bases remaining between them. For the CDR3, the DNA is TGTGCCAGCAGCTCCAGAAGGGTTCGCGCTCCCTACGAGCAGTACTTC. Translating gives CASSSRRVRAPYEQYF.

This clonotype was seen ten or more times. J is TRBJ2-5 and V is TRBV3-1; TRBD2 might be the D (6 bases). The CDR3 consists of 14 residues. Germline CDR1 reads LGHDT; CDR2 reads YNNKEL (reference sequence). V lost 6 bases, J lost 4 bases, and 15 bases lay in between. The CDR3 DNA reads TGTGCCAGCAGACTAGGGACTCAGGCAGAGACCCAGTACTTC. It yields the protein CASRLGTQAETQYF.

This clonotype has a handful of counts. This chain links TRBV29-1 with TRBJ2-5; D might be TRBD1 (6 bases). This CDR3 spans 13 amino acids. Per germline, CDR1 SQVTM and CDR2 ANQGSEA. With 7 bases removed from V and 5 bases from J, the gap between germline ends came to 17 bases. This chain's CDR3 is CSAHVGGLETQYF. In DNA form, the CDR3 reads TGCAGCGCCCATGTTGGGGGCTTGGAGACCCAGTACTTC.

This clonotype was counted at least ten times. The chain joins TRBV6-5 to TRBJ2-2; D ambiguous. The CDR3 spans 13 residues. CDR1 and CDR2 (germline): MNHEY, SVGAGI. V was cut by 0 bases and J by 3 bases, with 2 bases left in between. CDR3 region: CASSYSYTGELFF. DNA for the CDR3: TGTGCCAGCAGTTACTCCTACACCGGGGAGCTGTTTTTT.

There are a few counts of this clonotype. The gene calls are TRBV11-2 and TRBJ2-3; D is ambiguous. This CDR3 is 15 amino acids long. Germline V gene sequence: CDR1 SGHAT, CDR2 FQNNGV. Trimming cost V 3 bases and J 7 bases, with 17 bases left between them. In nucleotides, the CDR3 is TGTGCCAGCAGCTTCCGTCAGATGGCCGGGTATACGCAGTATTTT. Translating it yields CASSFRQMAGYTQYF.

The chain carries TRBV6-2 or TRBV6-3 and TRBJ1-1; TRBD1 might be the D (5 bases). The V end lost 5 bases, the J end lost 5 bases, and 21 bases lay between the germline ends. Germline assignment: CDR1 MNHEY and CDR2 SVGEGT. CDR3 length equals 16 residues. In nucleotides, the CDR3 is TGTGCCAGCAGTAAGATGGGGGATCGATTAGAGACTGAAGCTTTCTTT. This sequence encodes CASSKMGDRLETEAFF.

This clonotype was seen repeatedly, ten times or more. The chain is built from TRBV9 and TRBJ2-3; 9 nucleotides align to TRBD2. This CDR3 spans 17 amino acids. In germline, CDR1 is SGDLS, CDR2 YYNGEE. The V gene end was trimmed by 2 bases and the J gene end by 1 base; junction bases not matched to a gene: 8. The CDR3 sequence is CASSVPLAGDGTDTQYF. CDR3 sequence (DNA): TGTGCCAGCAGCGTCCCATTAGCGGGAGATGGCACAGATACGCAGTATTTT.

This clonotype was counted at least ten times. The rearrangement uses TRBV3-1 and TRBJ2-3; the D is unclear. The V end was cut by 0 bases, the J end by 2 bases, with 6 bases between. The CDR3 spans 14 residues. Germline V CDR1 and CDR2: LGHDT, YNNKEL (reference sequence). The CDR3 DNA reads TGTGCCAGCAGCCAAGATGCCTCCACAGATACGCAGTATTTT. Translated: CASSQDASTDTQYF.

This clonotype was detected a few times. This sequence joins TRBV6-2 or TRBV6-3 and TRBJ2-6, with TRBD2 matching over 13 bases. J was trimmed by 0 bases and V by 6 bases; bases with no gene match: 5. Looked up from germline, CDR1 is MNHEY and CDR2 is SVGEGT. The CDR3 loop spans 18 amino acids. The CDR3 here is CASSRGLAGHSGANVLTF. DNA for the CDR3: TGTGCCAGCAGCCGGGGACTAGCGGGGCACTCTGGGGCCAACGTCCTGACTTTC.

This clonotype has only a few counts. The gene calls are TRBV6-1 and TRBJ1-4; D gene uncertain. V was trimmed by 6 bases and J by 3 bases, leaving 17 bases between them. This CDR3 has 16 residues. Germline assignment: CDR1 MNHNS and CDR2 SASEGT. The CDR3 spells CASRLDDVPPNEKLFF. The CDR3 coding sequence is TGTGCCAGCAGATTAGATGACGTACCGCCTAATGAAAAACTGTTTTTT.

This clonotype was seen at least ten times. J is TRBJ2-1 and V is TRBV5-1, with D possibly TRBD1 on 6 matching bases. Per germline, CDR1 SGHRS and CDR2 YFSETQ. Trimming shortened V by 4 bases and J by 1 base, and 12 bases separated the two germline ends. The CDR3 extends over 15 amino acids. The CDR3, as DNA: TGCGCCAGCAGCGCAACAGGGTATTCCTACAATGAGCAGTTCTTC. Amino acids: CASSATGYSYNEQFF.

This clonotype was recorded many times. J is TRBJ1-5 and V is TRBV20-1, with D maybe TRBD1 (5 bases). This CDR3 has 14 amino acids. Germline loops: CDR1 DFQATT, CDR2 SNEGSKA (reference sequence). V was pared by 2 bases and J by 3 bases, with 11 bases between. As DNA, the CDR3 is TGCAGTGCTAGACCGGGGGTTTTCAATCAGCCCCAGCATTTT. Protein product: CSARPGVFNQPQHF.

Many counts were recorded for this clonotype. V is TRBV7-3 and J is TRBJ2-1; D remains unclear. Trimming cost V 1 base and J 9 bases, with 10 bases left between them. This CDR3 has 13 amino acids. Germline CDR1 SGHTA, CDR2 FQGTGA. CDR3 coding DNA: TGTGCCAGCAGCTTAAGGGTAGTTACTGAGCAGTTCTTC. This codes for CASSLRVVTEQFF.

On this clonotype: This may be a read error, as it is one base from a much larger clone. The V call is TRBV5-1, the J call TRBJ2-1; 12 positions agree with TRBD2. The germline gives CDR1 SGHRS, CDR2 YFSETQ. The CDR3 loop spans 15 amino acids. CDR3 sequence: CASSSSGGARNEQLF. As DNA, the CDR3 is TGCGCCAGCAGCTCTAGCGGGGGGGCAAGGAATGAGCAGCTCTTC. Supplemented by reference TRBV5-1 and TRBJ2-1, the full variable domain reads KAGVTQTPRYLIKTRGQQVTLSCSPISGHRSVSWYQQTPGQGLQFLFEYFSETQRNKGNFPGRFSGRQFSNSRSEMNVSTLELGDSALYLCASSSSGGARNEQLFGPGTRLTVL.

The V and J genes are TRBV20-1 and TRBJ2-5; tentative D call: TRBD2 (6 bases). V was trimmed by 6 bases and J by 1 base, leaving 15 bases between them. There are 14 residues in the CDR3. Germline lookup yields CDR1 DFQATT and CDR2 SNEGSKA (reference sequence). The DNA for the CDR3 is TGCAGTGCCATTCCTCGGGGGATCCAAGAGACCCAGTACTTC. Translated: CSAIPRGIQETQYF.

V is TRBV7-2 and J is TRBJ2-3; 7 bases line up with TRBD1. With 6 bases clipped from V and 1 base from J, the junction kept 7 bases outside the gene matches. In germline, CDR1 is SGHTA, CDR2 FQGNSA. The CDR3 extends over 15 amino acids. The CDR3 coding sequence is TGTGCCAGCAGTTATGCCGGGACAGGCACAGATACGCAGTATTTT. It translates to CASSYAGTGTDTQYF.

This clonotype has ten or more counts. The chain links TRBV29-1 to TRBJ2-2, with TRBD1 matching over 9 bases. J was trimmed by 7 bases and V by 7 bases; bases with no gene match: 7. The CDR3 spans 13 residues. Germline loops: CDR1 SQVTM, CDR2 ANQGSEA. The CDR3 sequence: CSARTGEVGELFF. CDR3 sequence (DNA): TGCAGCGCCCGGACAGGGGAAGTCGGGGAGCTGTTTTTT.

This clonotype turned up a few times. This chain uses TRBV12-3 or TRBV12-4 with TRBJ1-2; D gene ambiguous. The CDR3 contains 14 residues. Trimming pared 3 bases from V and 4 bases from J, leaving 12 bases between. This chain's CDR3 is CASSFSEVRYGYTF. CDR3 DNA: TGTGCCAGCAGTTTTTCCGAGGTGCGCTATGGCTACACCTTC.

This sequence joins TRBV4-3 and TRBJ1-2; D remains unclear. This CDR3 region has 14 residues. V was cut by 4 bases and J by 4 bases, with 13 bases left in between. CDR1 is LGHNA, CDR2 YSLEER, per germline. The CDR3: CASSPRSTRYGYTF. DNA for the CDR3: TGCGCCAGCAGCCCGAGGAGTACGCGCTATGGCTACACCTTC.

This chain joins TRBV14 and TRBJ1-1; D remains ambiguous. Trimming shortened V by 4 bases and J by 5 bases, and 14 bases separated the two germline ends. This CDR3 contains 14 residues. Germline V gene lookup returns CDR1 SGHDN and CDR2 FVKESK. This CDR3 reads CASSRKVEGTEAFF. The CDR3 DNA reads as TGTGCCAGCAGCCGTAAGGTGGAGGGAACTGAAGCTTTCTTT.

This clonotype was detected ten times or more. The genes are TRBV28 and TRBJ1-1; a weak D match, TRBD1 (6 bases). The germline V gene has CDR1 MDHEN and CDR2 SYDVKM. The ends were cut back, 5 bases at V and 1 base at J, with 11 bases in the middle. CDR3 length equals 14 residues. CDR3 amino acids: CASSTGQRNTEAFF. CDR3 nucleotide sequence: TGTGCCAGCAGTACCGGACAGAGGAACACTGAAGCTTTCTTT.

This clonotype was observed many times. CDR3 protein: CASSLVGGAEDIQYF. CDR3 nucleotide sequence: TGTGCCAGCAGTTTAGTGGGGGGGGCTGAGGACATTCAGTACTTC. This rearrangement joins TRBV12-3 or TRBV12-4 to TRBJ2-4; the D gene is possibly TRBD2 (7 bases). Deletions cut 1 base from V and 8 bases from J, with 15 bases between. The CDR3 is 15 residues long.

This clonotype was found many times. The chain links TRBV18 to TRBJ1-2, with a possible D match to TRBD1 (5 bases). Trimming removed 2 bases at V and 6 bases at J, with 10 bases between. Germline CDR1 is KGHSH and CDR2 is LQKENI. This CDR3 contains 13 residues. The CDR3 sequence: CASSPETGDGYTF. Here the CDR3 DNA reads TGTGCCAGCTCACCAGAGACGGGGGATGGCTACACCTTC.

This clonotype was found many times. This chain links TRBV20-1 with TRBJ1-6; TRBD1 agrees at 9 bases. This CDR3 region has 15 residues. Germline CDR1 is DFQATT and CDR2 is SNEGSKA (reference sequence). V shed 5 bases, J shed 7 bases, and the junction held 9 bases outside the gene matches. This chain's CDR3 is CSAQGDRARNSPLHF. DNA for the CDR3: TGCAGTGCTCAGGGGGACAGGGCCCGGAATTCACCCCTCCACTTT.

This chain links TRBV3-1 with TRBJ2-3, with TRBD2 matching 12 bases. Losses at the gene ends were 4 bases for V and 0 bases for J; bases not matched to a gene: 2. CDR3 length: 16 amino acids. The germline CDR1 and CDR2 sequences are LGHDT and YNNKEL (reference sequence). This CDR3 is CASSRTSGVSTDTQYF. Written as DNA, the CDR3 is TGTGCCAGCAGCCGGACTAGCGGGGTTAGCACAGATACGCAGTATTTT.

The V call is TRBV5-1, the J call TRBJ1-1; no clear D. The CDR3 totals 12 residues. The V and J ends lost 1 base and 6 bases respectively, with 7 bases between them. The germline V gene has CDR1 SGHRS and CDR2 YFSETQ. The CDR3 spells CASSLQWPEAFF. The CDR3 DNA is TGCGCCAGCAGCTTGCAGTGGCCTGAAGCTTTCTTT.

This clonotype was observed at least ten times. The chain is built from TRBV29-1 and TRBJ2-1, with 8 bases identical to TRBD2. From germline, CDR1 is SQVTM and CDR2 ANQGSEA. With V trimmed by 7 bases and J by 7 bases, 9 bases remained unmatched. The CDR3 sequence is 13 residues long. In nucleotides, the CDR3 is TGCAGCGGGGGGAGCGGGAGACAAAATGAGCAGTTCTTC. Amino acids: CSGGSGRQNEQFF.

This clonotype was counted many times. The J gene is TRBJ2-6, the V gene TRBV6-5; D uncertain. The CDR3 runs to 14 residues. The germline gives CDR1 MNHEY, CDR2 SVGAGI. Trimming removed 6 bases at V and 2 bases at J, with 8 bases between. The CDR3 DNA reads as TGTGCCAGCAGCCAGTATGCTGGGGCCAACGTCCTGACTTTC. Translating it yields CASSQYAGANVLTF.

This clonotype was counted at least ten times. V and J are TRBV4-2 and TRBJ2-7; unclear D gene. This CDR3 spans 13 amino acids. Trimming shortened V by 4 bases and J by 6 bases, and 13 bases separated the two germline ends. Germline CDR1 is LGHNA and CDR2 is YNFKEQ. CDR3 in amino acids: CASSPDPNLEQYF. The DNA for the CDR3 is TGTGCCAGCAGCCCGGACCCCAACCTCGAGCAGTACTTC.

This clonotype has a count of ten or more. V usage is TRBV20-1 and J usage is TRBJ2-1, with no clear D. This CDR3 is built from 14 residues. Per the germline V gene, CDR1 is DFQATT and CDR2 is SNEGSKA (reference sequence). V was trimmed by 3 bases and J by 0 bases, leaving 9 bases between them. The chain's CDR3 is CSARMASSYNEQFF. In nucleotides, the CDR3 is TGCAGTGCTAGGATGGCGAGCTCCTACAATGAGCAGTTCTTC.

At least ten counts were recorded for this clonotype. This chain uses TRBV7-9 with TRBJ1-5, with D hard to call. The germline V gene has CDR1 SEHNR and CDR2 FQNEAQ (reference sequence). CDR3 length: 14 amino acids. Trimming stripped 2 bases from V and 3 bases from J, with 8 bases between. CDR3: CASSLSADNQPQHF. The CDR3 DNA reads as TGTGCCAGCAGCTTATCTGCAGACAATCAGCCCCAGCATTTT.